This TCR beta chain was identified during a study of blood T cell repertoires in COVID-19. The wider study: There were acute and convalescent COVID-19 samples, and they came from the United States, Italy and Spain. T cells, B-cell-depleted T cells, or PBMCs provided the cDNA or gDNA that served as material.

Cohort assignment relied on participant-reported clinical history. Source study methods: Amplification from reference gene primers served as the basis for estimated nucleated cell counts. TCRdb keeps only in-frame clones here, not all; method: immunoSEQ multiplex PCR. V and J calls and clone size are copied from that table; D and trimming were computed from the DNA. The profile shows roughly 200,000 clones, 82% of them singletons. Trimming cost V 3 bases and J 0 bases, with 8 bases left between them. CDR3 length: 14 amino acids. CDR1 MNHEY and CDR2 SMNVEV come from the germline V gene (reference sequence).

The chain employs TRBV27 and TRBJ1-1; D gene unclear. The TCR originated in a woman in her fifties or sixties with acute COVID-19. The sequenced sample was PBMCs or T cells enriched from blood (not recorded which). The CDR3 DNA reads TGTGCCAGCAGTTTTCAGCGAATGAACACTGAAGCTTTCTTT. It yields the protein CASSFQRMNTEAFF.